Detailed here is one T cell receptor beta chain. Per the original methods: Estimates of nucleated cell counts were drawn from the amplification of reference gene primers. Assay: immunoSEQ multiplex PCR; the TCRdb copy retains only in-frame clones and omits some. V, J and clone size reflect that table, while D and trimming were determined from the DNA. This repertoire shows fewer than 100,000 clones, 75% to 95% found once; its top ten account for less than 0.8%. This entry is derived from a study of blood T cell repertoires in COVID-19. Study in general: Sites across the United States, Italy and Spain contributed samples from acute and convalescent COVID-19. From T cells, B-cell-depleted T cells, or PBMCs came the material, which was cDNA or gDNA.

This CDR3 is 16 amino acids long. The V gene's germline CDR1 is SGHNT and CDR2 YYREEE (reference sequence). Trimming cost V 0 bases and J 7 bases; bases outside gene matches: 9. Sequencing was done on a sample of peripheral blood. This TCR derives from a woman older than 75 with acute or convalescent COVID-19. This chain joins TRBV5-4 and TRBJ2-1; TRBD2 matches at 8 bases. The CDR3: CASSLVGGAGRNEQFF. DNA of the CDR3: TGTGCCAGCAGCTTGGTCGGGGGGGCCGGGCGTAATGAGCAGTTCTTC.